This passage covers 14 T cell receptor beta chains from one sample sequenced in a study of Ad26.COV2.S vaccination and SARS-CoV-2 variants (dated by TCRdb to the early 2020s). What this sample's treatment or condition label stands for: over 15 received Ad26.COV2.S at low or high dose, single or two shots; about 5 received placebo; per-sample allocation not given. Repertoires of vaccine and placebo recipients were sequenced from samples taken on day 63 after the first injection. The library came from the immunoSEQ multiplex PCR assay. TCRdb took over this immuneACCESS table, retaining in-frame rearrangements with V and J assigned. Such tables are incomplete; in checked studies, under half of the missing clones stem from an unresolved V gene, and the remainder is unexplained. The sample table shows 300,000 to 350,000 clones, and approximately 86% are seen once. The ten largest clones add up to more than 1.5% of the sample.

Sequences were derived from peripheral blood, sampled in a trial of Ad26.COV2.S vaccine versus placebo. These receptors came from a person aged 18 to 65 who received the Ad26.COV2.S COVID-19 vaccine or a placebo.

The rearrangement uses TRBV5-5 and TRBJ2-7, with a weak D call TRBD1 (7 bases). This CDR3 contains 14 residues. V was clipped by 3 bases and J by 2 bases, with 12 bases between them. In germline, CDR1 is SGHKS, CDR2 YYEKEE (reference sequence). CDR3: CASSYAGQPYEQYF. CDR3 sequence (DNA): TGTGCCAGCAGCTACGCGGGACAGCCCTACGAGCAGTACTTC. Based on the CDR3 plus reference TRBV5-5 and TRBJ2-7, the full variable domain is DAGVTQSPTHLIKTRGQQVTLRCSPISGHKSVSWYQQVLGQGPQFIFQYYEKEERGRGNFPDRFSARQFPNYSSELNVNALLLGDSALYLCASSYAGQPYEQYFGPGTRLTVT.

This clone has just one count. V and J are TRBV3-1 (or the pseudogene TRBV3-2) and TRBJ2-7; TRBD2 matches 7 bases. The CDR3 has 16 residues. The germline gives CDR1 LGHDT, CDR2 YNNKEL (reference sequence). With V trimmed by 1 base and J by 3 bases, 9 bases remained unmatched. The CDR3 nucleotides read TGTGCCAGCAGCCAAGGCTTCAGCGGGATGGACTACGAGCAGTACTTC. The encoded protein is CASSQGFSGMDYEQYF.

V is TRBV24-1 and J is TRBJ2-2; D might be TRBD1 (6 bases). The V end was cut by 2 bases, the J end by 3 bases, with 15 bases between. The germline CDR1 and CDR2 sequences are KGHDR and SFDVKD. This CDR3 spans 17 amino acids. CDR3 protein: CATSDSRVQGHTGELFF. For the CDR3, the DNA is TGTGCCACCAGTGATTCAAGGGTTCAGGGGCACACCGGGGAGCTGTTTTTT.

V is TRBV6-5 and J is TRBJ1-1; TRBD1 aligns across 7 bases. The CDR3 totals 13 residues. CDR1 and CDR2 (germline): MNHEY, SVGAGI. The trim removed 8 bases at V and 3 bases at J, leaving 6 bases unmatched. The CDR3 here is CASQGTVYTEAFF. The CDR3 DNA sequence: TGTGCCAGCCAGGGGACAGTATACACTGAAGCTTTCTTT.

V gene TRBV2 combines with J gene TRBJ2-7; D might be TRBD1 or TRBD2, each matching 6 bases. The CDR3 extends over 16 amino acids. V was cut by 5 bases and J by 3 bases, with 20 bases left in between. Germline V gives CDR1 SNHLY, CDR2 FYNNEI. For the CDR3, the DNA is TGTGCCAGCAGTCGGGGGCCAGGGGCGGAATACTACGAGCAGTACTTC. This sequence encodes CASSRGPGAEYYEQYF.

This clone was picked up one time. The chain combines TRBV29-1 with TRBJ1-1; D is perhaps TRBD1 (6 bases). There are 16 residues in the CDR3. With 4 bases removed from V and 1 base from J, the gap between germline ends came to 19 bases. In germline, CDR1 is SQVTM, CDR2 ANQGSEA. CDR3 DNA: TGCAGCGTTGCAGGGGCAGCCGGAGCGCCGAACACTGAAGCTTTCTTT. Translation: CSVAGAAGAPNTEAFF.

This clone has ten or more counts. This chain joins TRBV5-1 and TRBJ2-7; 8 bases are shared with TRBD2. CDR1 and CDR2 from the germline V gene are SGHRS and YFSETQ. V shed 6 bases and J 0 bases; nucleotides not matched to a gene: 11. The CDR3 totals 16 residues. The CDR3 is CASTPGGRGHSYEQYF. The CDR3, as DNA: TGCGCCAGCACCCCGGGGGGGCGGGGGCACTCCTACGAGCAGTACTTC.

V is TRBV4-1 and J is TRBJ1-2, with a possible D match to TRBD1 (5 bases). Germline V CDR1 and CDR2: MGHRA, YSYEKL. The CDR3 is 15 amino acids. Between the trimmed V and J ends, which lost 0 bases and 0 bases, there was a span of 8 bases. The CDR3 spells CASSQEPGANYGYTF. The CDR3 DNA follows: TGCGCCAGCAGCCAAGAACCGGGGGCTAACTATGGCTACACCTTC.

This chain connects TRBV5-6 to TRBJ2-2, with D perhaps matching TRBD1 (6 bases). The CDR3 is 16 amino acids. Germline values: CDR1 SGHDT, CDR2 YYEEEE. V lost 3 bases, J lost 1 base, and 13 bases lay in between. CDR3 DNA: TGTGCCAGCAGCTCCTCCGGGACACTGAACACCGGGGAGCTGTTTTTT. This codes for CASSSSGTLNTGELFF.

The CDR3 DNA follows: TGCAGCGCCAAATCCGGGGAGGGGACCGGGGAGCTGTTTTTT. Residues: CSAKSGEGTGELFF. The rearrangement joins TRBV29-1 to TRBJ2-2; 7 bases map to TRBD2. This CDR3 has 14 residues. The germline V gene encodes CDR1 SQVTM and CDR2 ANQGSEA. V lost 7 bases to trimming and J lost 5 bases; unmatched junction nucleotides: 10.

The chain uses TRBV7-2 and TRBJ2-7, with TRBD2 matching 9 bases. The V gene's germline CDR1 is SGHTA and CDR2 FQGNSA. V was pared by 6 bases and J by 0 bases, with 6 bases of the junction left unmatched. The CDR3 is 15 amino acids. The CDR3 DNA follows: TGTGCCAGCAGGTACCGTAGCGGGGGCTCCTACGAGCAGTACTTC. Encoded protein: CASRYRSGGSYEQYF.

This chain links TRBV5-1 with TRBJ2-1; TRBD1 aligns across 7 bases. J gave up 8 bases and V 7 bases, and 15 bases lay outside the gene matches. The germline gives CDR1 SGHRS, CDR2 YFSETQ. The CDR3 contains 15 residues. This CDR3 reads CASLNRQGNSYEQFF. Written as DNA, the CDR3 is TGCGCCAGCCTCAACCGACAGGGAAATTCTTATGAGCAGTTCTTC.

The J gene is TRBJ2-7, the V gene TRBV7-9; the D gene is possibly TRBD1 (6 bases). The V gene's germline CDR1 is SEHNR and CDR2 FQNEAQ (reference sequence). The germline V and J ends were trimmed by 5 bases and 2 bases, with 13 bases remaining between them. This CDR3 spans 14 amino acids. CDR3: CASSPTGKAYEQYF. CDR3 nucleotide sequence: TGTGCCAGCAGCCCCACAGGGAAAGCCTACGAGCAGTACTTC.

The rearrangement links TRBV27 to TRBJ2-1, with 9 bases aligning to TRBD2. V was pared by 6 bases and J by 6 bases, with 15 bases of the junction left unmatched. The germline CDR1 and CDR2 sequences are MNHEY and SMNVEV (reference sequence). The CDR3 has 17 residues. The CDR3 sequence: CASSTSSGVNRGNEQFF. CDR3 DNA sequence: TGTGCCAGCAGCACATCTAGCGGGGTGAATCGGGGCAATGAGCAGTTCTTC.